A single sample is the source of the 25 T cell receptor beta chains below, sequenced in a study of regulatory T cells in long-lasting Graves disease. Sequencing libraries for TCR beta were prepared with iRepertoire HTBI primers and Arm-PCR of CDR3 regions. TCRdb ran MiXCR on the multiplex PCR reads and lists one entry per CDR3 protein. Of about 470,000 distinct CDR3 sequences listed, about 15% were seen once; the top ten hold over 15%. Sample time point: newly diagnosed GD, antithyroid drugs for less than 3 months. Extracted PBMC RNA gave rise to the TCR library. These data are also associated with another study on T cells in Graves' hyperthyroidism and ophthalmopathy.

Sequencing was performed on peripheral blood mononuclear cells (PBMCs), taken at new diagnosis, from a patient treated with antithyroid drugs. The receptors come from a woman in her 30s with Graves disease.

This clonotype was found many times. The chain joins TRBV6-4 to TRBJ1-2; a weak D match, TRBD1 (6 bases). From germline, CDR1 is MRHNA and CDR2 SNTAGT. This CDR3 has 15 amino acids. V lost 8 bases and J 2 bases, leaving 18 bases between the germline ends. The CDR3 coding sequence is TGTGCCAGCGTGGGGACAAACCGGAACAACTATGGCTACACCTTC. Translation: CASVGTNRNNYGYTF.

This clonotype was seen more than once but under ten times. The rearrangement joins TRBV9 to TRBJ1-2, with 10 bases identical to TRBD1. Germline-derived CDR1 and CDR2 are SGDLS and YYNGEE. The CDR3 contains 18 residues. The V segment lost 3 bases and the J segment 0 bases; nucleotides outside the gene matches: 11. The CDR3, as DNA: TGTGCCAGCAGCGAAAGCCGGAGGGACAGGGGCGCTAACTATGGCTACACCTTC. Protein sequence: CASSESRRDRGANYGYTF.

CDR3 in DNA: TGTGCCAGTAGTGTGGGAAGGGCAAGATCCCTAACTCAGCCCCAGCATTTT. This translates into CASSVGRARSLTQPQHF. The chain uses TRBV19 and TRBJ1-5; D uncertain. Trimming took 5 bases from V and 6 from J, leaving 23 bases between them. The CDR3 consists of 17 residues. Germline values: CDR1 LNHDA, CDR2 SQIVND (reference sequence).

This clonotype was detected many times. The chain links TRBV7-9 to TRBJ2-7, with TRBD1 matching 9 bases. The V gene end was trimmed by 5 bases and the J gene end by 4 bases; junction bases not matched to a gene: 9. CDR1 SEHNR and CDR2 FQNEAQ come from the germline V gene (reference sequence). The CDR3 has 15 amino acids. CDR3 nucleotides: TGTGCCAGCAGCGGAATCCGGGACAGGGATTACGAGCAGTACTTC. Its translation is CASSGIRDRDYEQYF.

There are a few counts of this clonotype. V usage is TRBV9 and J usage is TRBJ1-1, with D perhaps TRBD1 (5 bases). The CDR3 covers 12 residues. Germline CDR1 and CDR2: SGDLS and YYNGEE. The V end was cut by 2 bases, the J end by 7 bases, with 9 bases between. The CDR3 loop reads CASSVGDGEAFF. The DNA of the CDR3 is TGTGCCAGCAGCGTGGGGGACGGTGAAGCTTTCTTT.

The V gene is TRBV30, the J gene TRBJ2-4, with 11 bases aligning to TRBD1. CDR1 is GTSNPN, CDR2 SVGIG, per germline (reference sequence). The V gene end was trimmed by 1 base and the J gene end by 2 bases; junction bases not matched to a gene: 7. This CDR3 comprises 17 residues. Here the CDR3 reads CAWSDRGTGGTKNIQYF. DNA of the CDR3: TGTGCCTGGAGTGACCGGGGGACAGGGGGAACCAAAAACATTCAGTACTTC.

This clonotype was detected ten times or more. The V gene is TRBV30, the J gene TRBJ2-7; 8 bases match TRBD1. V trimming: 5 bases; J trimming: 2 bases; junction bases outside the gene matches: 8. The CDR3 consists of 14 residues. CDR1 is GTSNPN and CDR2 is SVGIG in the germline V gene (reference sequence). CDR3 coding DNA: TGTGCCTGGGGTGCCACAGGGGGGACCTACGAGCAGTACTTC. Protein product: CAWGATGGTYEQYF.

The chain recombines TRBV6-2 or TRBV6-3 with TRBJ1-1, with D unresolved. V was cut by 5 bases and J by 5 bases, with 9 bases left in between. The CDR3 has 12 residues. Germline V gene lookup returns CDR1 MNHEY and CDR2 SVGEGT. The CDR3: CASSPLGTEAFF. DNA of the CDR3: TGTGCCAGCAGTCCACTTGGGACTGAAGCTTTCTTT.

This clonotype was counted only a few times. This chain joins TRBV11-2 and TRBJ2-6; D is unclear. This CDR3 is built from 16 residues. Germline values: CDR1 SGHAT, CDR2 FQNNGV. Trimming took 2 bases from V and 0 from J, leaving 8 bases between them. DNA for the CDR3: TGTGCCAGCAGCTTAAGGCCGGGCTCTGGGGCCAACGTCCTGACTTTC. Its protein is CASSLRPGSGANVLTF.

This clonotype was counted at least ten times. The V gene is TRBV20-1, the J gene TRBJ2-1, with 11 bases matching TRBD2. After removal of 1 base from V and 0 bases from J, the junction contained 14 bases not matched to a gene. The CDR3 contains 20 residues. Germline assignment: CDR1 DFQATT and CDR2 SNEGSKA (reference sequence). In nucleotides, the CDR3 is TGCAGTGCTAGAGCCCTACTAGCGGGAGCTGGTCTGGGCTCCTACAATGAGCAGTTCTTC. Residues: CSARALLAGAGLGSYNEQFF.

The sample holds many counts of this clonotype. The chain joins TRBV7-8 to TRBJ2-5; D possibly uses TRBD1 or TRBD2 (5 bases each). Trimming pared 5 bases from V and 5 bases from J, leaving 15 bases between. Germline-derived CDR1 and CDR2 are SGHVS and FQNEAQ. The CDR3 consists of 14 residues. The CDR3 loop is CASSVRETEETQYF. Here the CDR3 DNA reads TGTGCCAGCAGCGTCAGGGAGACGGAGGAGACCCAGTACTTC. Full variable domain (outside the CDR3, taken from reference TRBV7-8 and TRBJ2-5): GAGVSQSPRYKVAKRGQDVALRCDPISGHVSLFWYQQALGQGPEFLTYFQNEAQLDKSGLPSDRFFAERPEGSVSTLKIQRTQQEDSAVYLCASSVRETEETQYFGPGTRLLVL.

This chain joins TRBV11-3 and TRBJ2-1; 7 bases fit TRBD2. CDR1 SGHNT and CDR2 YENEEA come from the germline V gene. The CDR3 totals 15 residues. V lost 5 bases, J lost 3 bases, and 7 bases stayed unmatched. CDR3 residues: CASSRSSGDYNEQFF. The CDR3 nucleotides are TGTGCCAGCAGCAGGTCTAGCGGAGACTACAATGAGCAGTTCTTC.

This clonotype was seen repeatedly, ten times or more. The V and J genes are TRBV19 and TRBJ1-6; TRBD1 matches at 7 bases. V was pared by 9 bases and J by 13 bases, with 24 bases of the junction left unmatched. CDR1 LNHDA and CDR2 SQIVND come from the germline V gene (reference sequence). The CDR3 covers 17 residues. Here the CDR3 DNA reads TGTGCCAGCCGAGGGGGAGGGGGCCCTCCTGCTTTCCACCCCCTCCACTTT. This sequence encodes CASRGGGGPPAFHPLHF.

The V gene is TRBV5-6, the J gene TRBJ2-2, with a weak D call TRBD1 (6 bases). CDR3 size: 15 residues. CDR1 and CDR2 from the germline V gene are SGHDT and YYEEEE. Between the trimmed V and J ends, which lost 4 bases and 1 base, there was a span of 11 bases. The CDR3: CASSLDRMNTGELFF. The CDR3 DNA sequence: TGTGCCAGCAGCCTGGACAGAATGAACACCGGGGAGCTGTTTTTT.

The rearrangement joins TRBV6-2 or TRBV6-3 to TRBJ1-5; D remains unclear. Germline V gene lookup returns CDR1 MNHEY and CDR2 SVGEGT. The CDR3 extends over 13 amino acids. V dropped 6 bases and J dropped 0 bases, with 6 bases sitting between them. The DNA for the CDR3 is TGTGCCAGCAGAGTCGATAGCAATCAGCCCCAGCATTTT. It encodes CASRVDSNQPQHF.

This clonotype was counted many times. The gene calls are TRBV6-5 and TRBJ1-5; D gene uncertain. Germline-derived CDR1 and CDR2 are MNHEY and SVGAGI. V was clipped by 3 bases and J by 0 bases, with 6 bases between them. The CDR3 runs to 14 residues. This CDR3 reads CASSYSYSNQPQHF. CDR3 coding DNA: TGTGCCAGCAGTTATAGCTATAGCAATCAGCCCCAGCATTTT.

This chain uses TRBV29-1 with TRBJ2-4; D uncertain. Germline V CDR1 and CDR2: SQVTM, ANQGSEA. Trimming took 2 bases from V and 7 from J, leaving 6 bases between them. This CDR3 region has 11 residues. In DNA, the CDR3 is TGCAGCGTTGAAAAAGCGAACATTCAGTACTTC. It codes for CSVEKANIQYF.

V gene TRBV7-9 combines with J gene TRBJ1-4; TRBD1 might be the D (6 bases). Trimming shortened V by 2 bases and J by 5 bases, and 12 bases separated the two germline ends. CDR1 and CDR2 from the germline V gene are SEHNR and FQNEAQ (reference sequence). The CDR3 is made up of 15 amino acids. The CDR3 nucleotides read TGTGCCAGCAGCTTAACGGAAACAGGGAATGAAAAACTGTTTTTT. Its protein is CASSLTETGNEKLFF.

The table lists this clonotype with many counts. The CDR3 nucleotides read TGTGCCAGCAGTTACTCGACGGGCAGTCCAGATACGCAGTATTTT. It encodes CASSYSTGSPDTQYF. The J gene is TRBJ2-3, the V gene TRBV6-5; D gene unclear. Trimming cost V 0 bases and J 4 bases, with 11 bases left between them. The CDR3 length is 15 residues. Germline V lookup: CDR1 MNHEY, CDR2 SVGAGI.

This clonotype was detected ten times or more. This chain uses TRBV5-1 with TRBJ2-7; 7 nucleotides match TRBD1. This CDR3 is built from 12 residues. Germline lookup yields CDR1 SGHRS and CDR2 YFSETQ. V shed 5 bases and J 4 bases; nucleotides not matched to a gene: 3. The chain's CDR3 is CASRRQGYEQYF. The CDR3 nucleotides are TGCGCCAGCAGGAGACAGGGTTACGAGCAGTACTTC.

This clonotype was observed a handful of times. CDR3: CASSVSGSWTGELFF. CDR3 nucleotides: TGTGCCAGCAGTGTAAGCGGGAGTTGGACCGGGGAGCTGTTTTTT. The V call is TRBV6-1, the J call TRBJ2-2, with TRBD2 matching over 8 bases. V shed 4 bases, J shed 5 bases, and the junction held 6 bases outside the gene matches. Germline values: CDR1 MNHNS, CDR2 SASEGT. CDR3 length: 15 amino acids.

This clonotype showed up many times. The chain carries TRBV7-9 and TRBJ2-3; D unclear. The CDR3 extends over 17 amino acids. Germline CDR1 and CDR2: SEHNR and FQNEAQ (reference sequence). V dropped 5 bases and J dropped 1 base, with 19 bases sitting between them. CDR3 sequence (DNA): TGTGCCAGCAGCCCCCCTTTCCGAGCCGAGGGCACAGATACGCAGTATTTT. Encoded protein: CASSPPFRAEGTDTQYF.

This clonotype was seen at least ten times. The V gene is TRBV7-3, the J gene TRBJ2-1; 10 bases map to TRBD2. V trimming: 4 bases; J trimming: 7 bases; junction bases outside the gene matches: 13. Looked up from germline, CDR1 is SGHTA and CDR2 is FQGTGA. CDR3 length equals 17 residues. CDR3: CASSSPGETSGSNEQFF. DNA of the CDR3: TGTGCCAGCAGCTCCCCGGGCGAGACTAGCGGGTCGAATGAGCAGTTCTTC.

This clonotype was seen ten or more times. DNA for the CDR3: TGTGCCAGCAGTTTACTTAGAAGTAGCACCGTACGTACGCAGTATTTT. The encoded protein is CASSLLRSSTVRTQYF. The chain is built from TRBV27 and TRBJ2-3, with D hard to call. V was clipped by 2 bases and J by 8 bases, with 20 bases between them. The germline CDR1 and CDR2 sequences are MNHEY and SMNVEV (reference sequence). The CDR3 has 16 residues.

The sample holds many counts of this clonotype. This rearrangement joins TRBV7-2 to TRBJ2-1; 9 nucleotides match TRBD2. CDR3 length: 17 amino acids. Germline-derived CDR1 and CDR2 are SGHTA and FQGNSA. Trimming at V came to 7 bases and at J to 2 bases, leaving 12 bases not matched to a gene. The CDR3, as DNA: TGTGCCAGCATCCCACCGGCGGGAGGGGGACCCTACAATGAGCAGTTCTTC. Translating gives CASIPPAGGGPYNEQFF.